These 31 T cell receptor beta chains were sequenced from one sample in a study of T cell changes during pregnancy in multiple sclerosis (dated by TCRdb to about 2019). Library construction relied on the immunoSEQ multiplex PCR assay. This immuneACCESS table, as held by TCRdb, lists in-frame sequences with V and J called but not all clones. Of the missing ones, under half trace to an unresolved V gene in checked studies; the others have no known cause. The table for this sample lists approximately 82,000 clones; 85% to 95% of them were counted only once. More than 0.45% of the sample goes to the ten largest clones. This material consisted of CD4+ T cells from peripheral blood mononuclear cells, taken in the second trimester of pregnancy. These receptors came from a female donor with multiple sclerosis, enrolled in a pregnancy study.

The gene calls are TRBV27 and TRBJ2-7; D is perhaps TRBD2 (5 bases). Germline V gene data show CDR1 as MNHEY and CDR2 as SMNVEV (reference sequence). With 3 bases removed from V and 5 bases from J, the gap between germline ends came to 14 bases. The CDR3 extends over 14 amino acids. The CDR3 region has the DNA TGTGCCAGCAGTTTCACTCGGAGCGGACACGAGCAGTACTTC. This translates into CASSFTRSGHEQYF.

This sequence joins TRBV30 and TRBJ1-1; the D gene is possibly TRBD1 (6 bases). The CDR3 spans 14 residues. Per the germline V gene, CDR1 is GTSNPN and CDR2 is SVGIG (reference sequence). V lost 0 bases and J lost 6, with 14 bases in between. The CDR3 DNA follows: TGTGCCTGGAGTGTACAAGGGGGGGCCTCTGAAGCTTTCTTT. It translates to CAWSVQGGASEAFF.

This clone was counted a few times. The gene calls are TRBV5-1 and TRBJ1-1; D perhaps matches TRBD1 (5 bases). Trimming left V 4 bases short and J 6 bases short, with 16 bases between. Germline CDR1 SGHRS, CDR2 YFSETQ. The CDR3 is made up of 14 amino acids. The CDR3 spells CASSVTVGGPEAFF. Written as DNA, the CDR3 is TGCGCCAGCAGCGTGACAGTTGGTGGCCCTGAAGCTTTCTTT.

CDR3 DNA: TGCGCCAGCAGCTTGGATATGCAGGGGGGTAATTCACCCCTCCACTTT. Amino acids: CASSLDMQGGNSPLHF. This chain joins TRBV5-1 and TRBJ1-6, with 7 bases aligning to TRBD1. The trim removed 0 bases at V and 6 bases at J, leaving 6 bases unmatched. This CDR3 spans 16 amino acids. CDR1 and CDR2 (germline): SGHRS, YFSETQ.

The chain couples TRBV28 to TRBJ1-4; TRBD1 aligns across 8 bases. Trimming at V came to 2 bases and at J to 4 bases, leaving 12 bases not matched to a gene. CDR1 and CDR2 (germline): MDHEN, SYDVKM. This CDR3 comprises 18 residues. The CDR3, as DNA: TGTGCCAGCAGTTTACCCATGACAGGGGCCACCTTTAATGAAAAACTGTTTTTT. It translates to CASSLPMTGATFNEKLFF.

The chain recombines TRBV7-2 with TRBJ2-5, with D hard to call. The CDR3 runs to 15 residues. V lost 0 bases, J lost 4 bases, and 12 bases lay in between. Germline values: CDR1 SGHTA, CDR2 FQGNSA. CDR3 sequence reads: CASSLAASGAETQYF. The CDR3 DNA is TGTGCCAGCAGCTTAGCGGCTAGTGGAGCAGAGACCCAGTACTTC.

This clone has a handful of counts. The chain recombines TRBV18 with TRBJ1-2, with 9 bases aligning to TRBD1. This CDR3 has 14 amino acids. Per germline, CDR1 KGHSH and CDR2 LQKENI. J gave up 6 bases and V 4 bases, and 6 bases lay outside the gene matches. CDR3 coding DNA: TGTGCCAGCTCACGACCGGGACAGGGCAATGGCTACACCTTC. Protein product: CASSRPGQGNGYTF.

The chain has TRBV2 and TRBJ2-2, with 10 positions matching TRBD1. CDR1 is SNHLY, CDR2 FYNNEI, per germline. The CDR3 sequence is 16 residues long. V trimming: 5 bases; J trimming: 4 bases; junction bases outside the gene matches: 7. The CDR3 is CASSSTRDRGTGELFF. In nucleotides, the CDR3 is TGTGCCAGCAGTTCGACCCGGGACAGGGGCACCGGGGAGCTGTTTTTT.

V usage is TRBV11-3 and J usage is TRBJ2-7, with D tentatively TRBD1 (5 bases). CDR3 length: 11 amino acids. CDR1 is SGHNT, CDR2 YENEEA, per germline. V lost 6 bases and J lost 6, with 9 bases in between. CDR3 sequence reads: CASRDQGEQYF. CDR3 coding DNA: TGTGCCAGCAGGGATCAGGGCGAGCAGTACTTC.

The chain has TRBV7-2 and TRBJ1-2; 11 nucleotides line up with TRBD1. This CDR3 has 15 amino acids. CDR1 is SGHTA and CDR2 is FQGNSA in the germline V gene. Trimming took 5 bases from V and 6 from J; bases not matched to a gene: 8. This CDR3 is CASSPRTGGENGYTF. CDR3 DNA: TGTGCCAGCAGCCCCCGGACAGGGGGCGAAAATGGCTACACCTTC.

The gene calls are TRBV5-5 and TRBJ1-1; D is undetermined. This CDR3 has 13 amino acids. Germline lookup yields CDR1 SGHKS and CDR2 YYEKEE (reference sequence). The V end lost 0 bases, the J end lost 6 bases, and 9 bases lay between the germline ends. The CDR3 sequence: CASSLASLAEAFF. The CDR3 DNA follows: TGTGCCAGCAGCTTGGCGTCACTAGCTGAAGCTTTCTTT.

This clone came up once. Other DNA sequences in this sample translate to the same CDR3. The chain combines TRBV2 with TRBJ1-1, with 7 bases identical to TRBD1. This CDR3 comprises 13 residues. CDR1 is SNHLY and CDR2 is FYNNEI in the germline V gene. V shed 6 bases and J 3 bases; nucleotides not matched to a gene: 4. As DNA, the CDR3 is TGTGCCAGCAGAACCACAGGGGACACTGAAGCTTTCTTT. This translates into CASRTTGDTEAFF. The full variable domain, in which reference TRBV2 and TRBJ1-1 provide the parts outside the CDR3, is EPEVTQTPSHQVTQMGQEVILRCVPISNHLYFYWYRQILGQKVEFLVSFYNNEISEKSEIFDDQFSVERPDGSNFTLKIRSTKLEDSAMYFCASRTTGDTEAFFGQGTRLTVV.

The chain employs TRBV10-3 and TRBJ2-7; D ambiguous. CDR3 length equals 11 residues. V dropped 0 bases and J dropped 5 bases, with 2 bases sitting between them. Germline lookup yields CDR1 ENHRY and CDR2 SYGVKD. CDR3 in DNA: TGTGCCATCAGTGAGTCCGACGAGCAGTACTTC. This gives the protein CAISESDEQYF.

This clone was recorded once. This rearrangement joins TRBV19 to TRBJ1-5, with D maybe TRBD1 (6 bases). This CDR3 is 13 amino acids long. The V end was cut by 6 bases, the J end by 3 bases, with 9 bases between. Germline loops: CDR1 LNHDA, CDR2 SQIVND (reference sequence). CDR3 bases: TGTGCCAGTAGACGGGACATCAATCAGCCCCAGCATTTT. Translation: CASRRDINQPQHF.

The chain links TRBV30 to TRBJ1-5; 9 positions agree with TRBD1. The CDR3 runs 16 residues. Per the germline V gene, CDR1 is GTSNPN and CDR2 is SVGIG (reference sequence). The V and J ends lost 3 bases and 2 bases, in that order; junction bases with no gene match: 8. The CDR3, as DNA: TGTGCCTGGAGCGACGACAGGGGGACTGGCAATCAGCCCCAGCATTTT. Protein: CAWSDDRGTGNQPQHF.

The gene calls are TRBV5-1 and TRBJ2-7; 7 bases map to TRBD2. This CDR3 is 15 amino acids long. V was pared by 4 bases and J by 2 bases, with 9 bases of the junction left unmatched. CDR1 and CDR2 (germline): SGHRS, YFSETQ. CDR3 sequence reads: CASSPGLAGPYEQYF. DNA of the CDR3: TGCGCCAGCAGCCCAGGGTTAGCGGGCCCCTACGAGCAGTACTTC. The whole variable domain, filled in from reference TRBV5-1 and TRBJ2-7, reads KAGVTQTPRYLIKTRGQQVTLSCSPISGHRSVSWYQQTPGQGLQFLFEYFSETQRNKGNFPGRFSGRQFSNSRSEMNVSTLELGDSALYLCASSPGLAGPYEQYFGPGTRLTVT.

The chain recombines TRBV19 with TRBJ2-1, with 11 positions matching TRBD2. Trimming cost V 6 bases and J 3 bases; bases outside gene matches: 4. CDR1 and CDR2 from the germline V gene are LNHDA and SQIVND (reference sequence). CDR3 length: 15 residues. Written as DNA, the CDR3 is TGTGCCAGTAGGACCGGGACTAGCGGCTACAATGAGCAGTTCTTC. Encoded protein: CASRTGTSGYNEQFF.

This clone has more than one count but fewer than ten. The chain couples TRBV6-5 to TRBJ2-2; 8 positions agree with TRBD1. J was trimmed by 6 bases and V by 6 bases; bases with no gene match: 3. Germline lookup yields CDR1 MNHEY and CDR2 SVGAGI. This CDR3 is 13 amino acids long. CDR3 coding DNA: TGTGCCAGCAGCTTGACAGGGGCCGGGGAGCTGTTTTTT. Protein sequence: CASSLTGAGELFF.

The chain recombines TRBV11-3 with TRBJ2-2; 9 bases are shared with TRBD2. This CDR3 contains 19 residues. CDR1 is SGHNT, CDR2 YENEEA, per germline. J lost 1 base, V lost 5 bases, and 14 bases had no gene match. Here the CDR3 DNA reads TGTGCCAGCAGCCTCCAGGGCAGATTTAGCGGGAGGAACACCGGGGAGCTGTTTTTT. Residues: CASSLQGRFSGRNTGELFF.

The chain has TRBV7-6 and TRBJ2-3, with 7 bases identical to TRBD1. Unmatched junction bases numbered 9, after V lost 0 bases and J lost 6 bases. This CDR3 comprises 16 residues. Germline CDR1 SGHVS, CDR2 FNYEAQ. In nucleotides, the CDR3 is TGTGCCAGCAGCTTAGCGTCAAGGGGGCCAGGGGATACGCAGTATTTT. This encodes CASSLASRGPGDTQYF.

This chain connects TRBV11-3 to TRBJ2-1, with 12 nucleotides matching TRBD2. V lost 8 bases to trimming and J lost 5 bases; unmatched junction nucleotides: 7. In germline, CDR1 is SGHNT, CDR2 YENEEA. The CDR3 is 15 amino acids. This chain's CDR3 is CASAYRLAGDNEQFF. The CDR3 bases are TGTGCCAGCGCGTATCGACTAGCGGGGGACAATGAGCAGTTCTTC.

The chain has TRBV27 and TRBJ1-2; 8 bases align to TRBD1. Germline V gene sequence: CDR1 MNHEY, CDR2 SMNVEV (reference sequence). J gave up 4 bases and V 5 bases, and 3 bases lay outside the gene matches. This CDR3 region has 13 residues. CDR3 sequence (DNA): TGTGCCAGCAGTAGGACAGGGCCCTATGGCTACACCTTC. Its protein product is CASSRTGPYGYTF.

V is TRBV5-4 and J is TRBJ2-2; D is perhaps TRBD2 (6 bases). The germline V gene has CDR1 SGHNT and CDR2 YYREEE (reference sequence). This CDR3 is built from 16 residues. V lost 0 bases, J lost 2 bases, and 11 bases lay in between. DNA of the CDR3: TGTGCCAGCAGCTTGGTCGGGGGTCCAAACACCGGGGAGCTGTTTTTT. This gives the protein CASSLVGGPNTGELFF.

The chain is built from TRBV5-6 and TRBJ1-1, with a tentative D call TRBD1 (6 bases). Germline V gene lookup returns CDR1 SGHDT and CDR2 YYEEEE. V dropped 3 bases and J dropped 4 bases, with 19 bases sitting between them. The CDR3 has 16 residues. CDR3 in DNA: TGTGCCAGCAGCTCCAGGGGAGGGGGGCCGGGCACTGAAGCTTTCTTT. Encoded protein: CASSSRGGGPGTEAFF.

In DNA form, the CDR3 reads TGTGCCAGCAGTTACGGGACTAGCGGGCCGAATGAGCAGTTCTTC. Translating gives CASSYGTSGPNEQFF. The V and J genes are TRBV9 and TRBJ2-1, with 12 bases that match TRBD2. The germline V gene encodes CDR1 SGDLS and CDR2 YYNGEE. V lost 5 bases to trimming and J lost 7 bases; unmatched junction nucleotides: 7. CDR3 length: 15 amino acids. The complete variable domain, with remaining parts taken from reference TRBV9 and TRBJ2-1, reads DSGVTQTPKHLITATGQRVTLRCSPRSGDLSVYWYQQSLDQGLQFLIQYYNGEERAKGNILERFSAQQFPDLHSELNLSSLELGDSALYFCASSYGTSGPNEQFFGPGTRLTVL.

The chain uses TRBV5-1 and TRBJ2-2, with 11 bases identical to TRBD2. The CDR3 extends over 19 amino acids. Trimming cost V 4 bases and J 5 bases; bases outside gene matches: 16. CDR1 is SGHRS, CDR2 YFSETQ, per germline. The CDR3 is CASSRFLAGGPSRTGELFF. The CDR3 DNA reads TGCGCCAGCAGCCGATTTCTAGCGGGAGGCCCGTCCCGTACCGGGGAGCTGTTTTTT.

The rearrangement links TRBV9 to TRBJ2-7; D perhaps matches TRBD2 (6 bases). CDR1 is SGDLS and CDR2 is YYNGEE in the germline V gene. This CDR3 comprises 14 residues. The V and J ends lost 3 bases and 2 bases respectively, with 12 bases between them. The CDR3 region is CASSATSTAYEQYF. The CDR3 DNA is TGTGCCAGCAGCGCGACTAGTACGGCCTACGAGCAGTACTTC.

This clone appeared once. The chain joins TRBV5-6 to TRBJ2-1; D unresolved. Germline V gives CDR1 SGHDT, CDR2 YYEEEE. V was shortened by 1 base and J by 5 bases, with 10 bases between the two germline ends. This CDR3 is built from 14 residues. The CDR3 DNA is TGTGCCAGCAGCTTGAGCACTACCAACAATGAGCAGTTCTTC. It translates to CASSLSTTNNEQFF.

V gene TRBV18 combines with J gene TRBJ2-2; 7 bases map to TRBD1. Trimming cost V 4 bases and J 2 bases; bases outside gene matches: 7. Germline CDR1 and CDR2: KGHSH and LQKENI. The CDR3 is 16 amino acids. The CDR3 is CASSLHRDRNTGELFF. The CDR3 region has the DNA TGTGCCAGCTCACTCCACCGGGACAGAAACACCGGGGAGCTGTTTTTT.

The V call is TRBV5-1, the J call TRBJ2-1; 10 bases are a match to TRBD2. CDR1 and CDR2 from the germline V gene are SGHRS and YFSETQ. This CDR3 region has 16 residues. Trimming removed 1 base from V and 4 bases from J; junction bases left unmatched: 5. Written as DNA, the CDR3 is TGCGCCAGCAGCTTGAAGCGGGAGGGCGGGTACAATGAGCAGTTCTTC. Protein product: CASSLKREGGYNEQFF.

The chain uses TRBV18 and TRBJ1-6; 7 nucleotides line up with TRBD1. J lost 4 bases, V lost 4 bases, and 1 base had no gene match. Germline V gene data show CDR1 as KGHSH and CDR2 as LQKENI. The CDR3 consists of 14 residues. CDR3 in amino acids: CASSQQGYNSPLHF. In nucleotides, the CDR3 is TGTGCCAGCTCACAACAGGGGTATAATTCACCCCTCCACTTT. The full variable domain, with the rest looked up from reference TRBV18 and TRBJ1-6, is NAGVMQNPRHLVRRRGQEARLRCSPMKGHSHVYWYRQLPEEGLKFMVYLQKENIIDESGMPKERFSAEFPKEGPSILRIQQVVRGDSAAYFCASSQQGYNSPLHFGNGTRLTVT.